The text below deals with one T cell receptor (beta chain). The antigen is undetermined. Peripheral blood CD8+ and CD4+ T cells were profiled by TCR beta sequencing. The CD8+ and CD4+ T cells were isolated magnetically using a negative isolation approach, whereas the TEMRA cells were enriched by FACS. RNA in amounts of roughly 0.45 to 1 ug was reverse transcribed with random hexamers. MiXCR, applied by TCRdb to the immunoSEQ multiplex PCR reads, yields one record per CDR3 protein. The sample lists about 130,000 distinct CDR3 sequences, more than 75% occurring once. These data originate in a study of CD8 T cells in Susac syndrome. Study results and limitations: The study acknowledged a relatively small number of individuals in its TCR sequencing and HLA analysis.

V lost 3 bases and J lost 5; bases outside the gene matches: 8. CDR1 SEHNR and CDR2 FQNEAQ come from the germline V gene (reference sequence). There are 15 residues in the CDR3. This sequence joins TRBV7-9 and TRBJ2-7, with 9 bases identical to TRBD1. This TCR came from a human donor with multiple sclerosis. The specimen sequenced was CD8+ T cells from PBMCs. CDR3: CASSLGRDRVDEQYF. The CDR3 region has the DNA TGTGCCAGCAGCTTGGGCCGGGACAGGGTGGACGAGCAGTACTTC.